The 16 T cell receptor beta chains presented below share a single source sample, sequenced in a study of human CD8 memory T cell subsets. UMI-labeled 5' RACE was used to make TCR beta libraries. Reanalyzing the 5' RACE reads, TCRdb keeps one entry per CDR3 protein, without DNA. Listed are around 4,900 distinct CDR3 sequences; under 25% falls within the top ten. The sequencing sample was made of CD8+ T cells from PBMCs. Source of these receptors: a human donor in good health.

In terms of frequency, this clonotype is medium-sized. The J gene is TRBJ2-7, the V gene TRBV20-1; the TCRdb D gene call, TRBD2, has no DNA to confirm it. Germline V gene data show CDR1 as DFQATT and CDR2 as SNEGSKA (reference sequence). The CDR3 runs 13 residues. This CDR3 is CSAASLGAYEQYF.

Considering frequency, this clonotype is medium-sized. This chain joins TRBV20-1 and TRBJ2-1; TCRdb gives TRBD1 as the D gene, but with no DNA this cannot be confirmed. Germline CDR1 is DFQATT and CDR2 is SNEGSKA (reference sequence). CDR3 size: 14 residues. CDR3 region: CSARDGADYNEQFF.

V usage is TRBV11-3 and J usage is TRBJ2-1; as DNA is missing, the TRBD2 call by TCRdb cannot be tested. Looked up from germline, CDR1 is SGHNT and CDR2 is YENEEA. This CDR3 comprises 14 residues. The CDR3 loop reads CASSSSGEAPEQFF.

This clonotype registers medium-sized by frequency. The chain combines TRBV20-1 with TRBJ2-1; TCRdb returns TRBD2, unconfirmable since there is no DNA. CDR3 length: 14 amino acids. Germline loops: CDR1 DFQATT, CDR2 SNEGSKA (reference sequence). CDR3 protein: CSASSGRVYNEQFF.

CDR3 in amino acids: CSARDRLAGDSGELFF. This sequence joins TRBV20-1 and TRBJ2-2; TCRdb's D call of TRBD2 is untestable without DNA. CDR3 length: 16 amino acids. The germline V gene has CDR1 DFQATT and CDR2 SNEGSKA (reference sequence).

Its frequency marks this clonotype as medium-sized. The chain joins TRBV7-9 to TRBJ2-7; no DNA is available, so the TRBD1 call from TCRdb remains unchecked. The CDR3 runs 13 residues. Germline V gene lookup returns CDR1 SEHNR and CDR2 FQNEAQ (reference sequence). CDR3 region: CASSLQGDYEQYF.

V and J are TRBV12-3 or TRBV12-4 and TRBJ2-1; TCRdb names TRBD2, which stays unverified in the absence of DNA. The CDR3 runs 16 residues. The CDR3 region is CASSLGSGGGHNEQFF.

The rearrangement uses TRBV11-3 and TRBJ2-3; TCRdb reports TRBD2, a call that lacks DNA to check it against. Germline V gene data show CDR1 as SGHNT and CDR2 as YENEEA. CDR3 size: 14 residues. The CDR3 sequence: CASSEGLRTDTQYF.

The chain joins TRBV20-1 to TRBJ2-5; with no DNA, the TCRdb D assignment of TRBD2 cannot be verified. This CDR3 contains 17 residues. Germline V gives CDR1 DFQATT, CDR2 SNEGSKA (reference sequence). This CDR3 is CSAVQGTSGGGQETQYF.

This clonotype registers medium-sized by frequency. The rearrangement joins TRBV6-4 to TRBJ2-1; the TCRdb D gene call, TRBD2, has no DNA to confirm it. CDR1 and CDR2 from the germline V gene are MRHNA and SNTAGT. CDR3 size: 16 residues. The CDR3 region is CASSGTSGGNYNEQFF.

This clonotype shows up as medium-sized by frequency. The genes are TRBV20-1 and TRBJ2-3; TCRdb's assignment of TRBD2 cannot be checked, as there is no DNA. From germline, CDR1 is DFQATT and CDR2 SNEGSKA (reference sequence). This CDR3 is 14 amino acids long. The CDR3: CSALPLAGTDTQYF.

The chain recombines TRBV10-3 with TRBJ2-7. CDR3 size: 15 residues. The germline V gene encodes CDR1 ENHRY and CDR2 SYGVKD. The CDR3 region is CAISDVWTESYEQYF.

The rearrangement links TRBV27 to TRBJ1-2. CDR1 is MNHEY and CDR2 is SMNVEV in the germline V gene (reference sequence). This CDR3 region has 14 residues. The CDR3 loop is CASSSSNWGFGYTF.

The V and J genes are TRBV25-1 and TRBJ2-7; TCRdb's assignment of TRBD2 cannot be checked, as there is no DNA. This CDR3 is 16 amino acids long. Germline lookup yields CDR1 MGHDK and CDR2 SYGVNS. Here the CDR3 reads CASSPSERGESYEQYF.

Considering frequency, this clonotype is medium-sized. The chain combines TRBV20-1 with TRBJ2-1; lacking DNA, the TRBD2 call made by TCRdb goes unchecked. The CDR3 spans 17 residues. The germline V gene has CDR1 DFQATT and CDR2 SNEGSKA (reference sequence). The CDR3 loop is CSARDVAGGPESNEQFF.

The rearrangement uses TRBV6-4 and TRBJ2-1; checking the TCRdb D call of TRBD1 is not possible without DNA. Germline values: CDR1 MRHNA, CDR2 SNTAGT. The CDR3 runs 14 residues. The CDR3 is CASSDPGGPNEQFF.